The 25 T cell receptor beta chains reported below all come from one sample, sequenced in a study of cytomegalovirus exposure and HLA in healthy donors. The repertoire was sequenced with immunoSEQ multiplex PCR; TCRdb's copy has only in-frame clones and lacks some. The profile shows 85,000 to 120,000 clones, about 94% of them singletons. The sample consisted of PBMCs. Source of these receptors: a woman between 18 and 29 years old in good health and CMV-seronegative.

This clone was recorded once. This sequence joins TRBV28 and TRBJ2-7, with 9 bases aligning to TRBD1. CDR1 is MDHEN and CDR2 is SYDVKM in the germline V gene. The CDR3 length is 17 residues. Trimming at V came to 7 bases and at J to 0 bases, leaving 13 bases not matched to a gene. The CDR3 DNA reads as TGTGCCAGCACCAGCCGAAGGGGGACAGGGAACTCCTACGAGCAGTACTTC. Its protein is CASTSRRGTGNSYEQYF.

The chain joins TRBV6-5 to TRBJ1-1; D perhaps matches TRBD1 (5 bases). Germline V gives CDR1 MNHEY, CDR2 SVGAGI. Trimming left V 6 bases short and J 6 bases short, with 11 bases between. The CDR3 has 12 residues. Here the CDR3 reads CASRPGGAEAFF. The CDR3 DNA sequence: TGTGCCAGCAGGCCGGGGGGGGCTGAAGCTTTCTTT.

The rearrangement uses TRBV7-2 and TRBJ2-7; 10 nucleotides align to TRBD2. With V trimmed by 1 base and J by 4 bases, 10 bases remained unmatched. The CDR3 runs 17 residues. Per the germline V gene, CDR1 is SGHTA and CDR2 is FQGNSA. CDR3 in amino acids: CASSLESPSGGQYEQYF. DNA for the CDR3: TGTGCCAGCAGCTTAGAGTCCCCTAGCGGGGGTCAGTACGAGCAGTACTTC.

The rearrangement joins TRBV9 to TRBJ2-1; 7 bases map to TRBD1. Germline lookup yields CDR1 SGDLS and CDR2 YYNGEE. The CDR3 extends over 14 amino acids. The V segment lost 4 bases and the J segment 8 bases; nucleotides outside the gene matches: 9. The CDR3 bases are TGTGCCAGCAGCACAGGGACAGACCTCGATGAGCAGTTCTTC. As protein: CASSTGTDLDEQFF.

The chain recombines TRBV6-1 with TRBJ1-1; tentatively, D is TRBD1 (6 bases). The CDR3 extends over 13 amino acids. With 7 bases removed from V and 6 bases from J, the gap between germline ends came to 15 bases. Germline assignment: CDR1 MNHNS and CDR2 SASEGT. For the CDR3, the DNA is TGTGCCAGCACGTACTTGGGGGCCGCTGAAGCTTTCTTT. It translates to CASTYLGAAEAFF.

This chain connects TRBV9 to TRBJ2-3; 8 bases match TRBD2. The CDR3 runs 16 residues. From germline, CDR1 is SGDLS and CDR2 YYNGEE. J lost 2 bases, V lost 4 bases, and 9 bases had no gene match. As DNA, the CDR3 is TGTGCCAGCAGCCTCAGACGGGGGGGAGTCACAGATACGCAGTATTTT. Its protein is CASSLRRGGVTDTQYF.

V gene TRBV4-3 combines with J gene TRBJ2-1; D perhaps matches TRBD1 (6 bases). Germline CDR1 and CDR2: LGHNA and YSLEER. The CDR3 is 14 residues long. V lost 5 bases, J lost 0 bases, and 8 bases lay in between. The CDR3 nucleotides read TGCGCCAGCAGCGGGGGCCCCTCCTACAATGAGCAGTTCTTC. Translating it yields CASSGGPSYNEQFF.

The chain joins TRBV27 to TRBJ2-1; D unresolved. The CDR3 extends over 14 amino acids. The ends were cut back, 3 bases at V and 7 bases at J, with 13 bases in the middle. Germline loops: CDR1 MNHEY, CDR2 SMNVEV (reference sequence). The CDR3 spells CASSLGAFANEQFF. CDR3 coding DNA: TGTGCCAGCAGTTTGGGCGCGTTTGCGAATGAGCAGTTCTTC.

The CDR3 bases are TGTGCCAGCTCACCAGGACAGGGCGAACAGCCCCAGCATTTT. This translates into CASSPGQGEQPQHF. The V gene is TRBV18, the J gene TRBJ1-5; 8 nucleotides line up with TRBD1. CDR3 length equals 14 residues. V dropped 2 bases and J dropped 7; count of bases not matched to a gene: 4. Germline lookup yields CDR1 KGHSH and CDR2 LQKENI. Full variable domain (rest looked up from reference TRBV18 and TRBJ1-5): NAGVMQNPRHLVRRRGQEARLRCSPMKGHSHVYWYRQLPEEGLKFMVYLQKENIIDESGMPKERFSAEFPKEGPSILRIQQVVRGDSAAYFCASSPGQGEQPQHFGDGTRLSIL.

The J gene is TRBJ2-1, the V gene TRBV6-5, with TRBD2 matching 10 bases. Germline CDR1 is MNHEY and CDR2 is SVGAGI. This CDR3 is 15 amino acids long. The ends lost 6 bases at V and 3 bases at J; junction bases unmatched: 5. CDR3 sequence reads: CASRVAGGFYNEQFF. CDR3 DNA: TGTGCCAGCAGGGTAGCGGGAGGCTTCTACAATGAGCAGTTCTTC.

This chain links TRBV27 with TRBJ2-2; a possible D gene is TRBD2 (6 bases). The CDR3 has 16 residues. V lost 3 bases to trimming and J lost 8 bases, with 19 bases between them. The germline V gene has CDR1 MNHEY and CDR2 SMNVEV (reference sequence). The CDR3 DNA follows: TGTGCCAGCAGTTTTTCGACCGGGAGCCCCTCGGGGGAGCTGTTTTTT. This translates into CASSFSTGSPSGELFF.

J is TRBJ1-2 and V is TRBV20-1; no clear D. The CDR3 spans 11 residues. Germline V gene data show CDR1 as DFQATT and CDR2 as SNEGSKA (reference sequence). Trimming removed 7 bases at V and 13 bases at J, with 19 bases between. The CDR3 DNA sequence: TGCAGTGGAACCGCGGGTCCCCTCGGCACCTTC. This translates into CSGTAGPLGTF.

This clone was seen only once. The chain uses TRBV6-1 and TRBJ1-2; 7 bases are shared with TRBD1. Trimming at V came to 5 bases and at J to 6 bases, leaving 9 bases not matched to a gene. This CDR3 spans 14 amino acids. Germline loops: CDR1 MNHNS, CDR2 SASEGT. CDR3 nucleotides: TGTGCCAGCAGTCCCCACAGGGGACTAGATGGCTACACCTTC. Amino acid sequence: CASSPHRGLDGYTF.

This sequence joins TRBV7-2 and TRBJ1-2, with D perhaps matching TRBD1 (5 bases). This CDR3 spans 15 amino acids. V lost 5 bases and J lost 3, with 16 bases in between. Per germline, CDR1 SGHTA and CDR2 FQGNSA. The CDR3 reads CASSPDQGADYGYTF. The CDR3 bases are TGTGCCAGCAGCCCCGACCAGGGCGCGGACTATGGCTACACCTTC.

The genes are TRBV4-2 and TRBJ2-1, with D perhaps TRBD2 (7 bases). The germline V gene encodes CDR1 LGHNA and CDR2 YNFKEQ. Trimming shortened V by 1 base and J by 2 bases, and 12 bases separated the two germline ends. This CDR3 contains 16 residues. The CDR3 loop is CASSQASGGPYNEQFF. The CDR3, as DNA: TGTGCCAGCAGCCAAGCGTCGGGGGGCCCCTACAATGAGCAGTTCTTC.

The J gene is TRBJ2-6, the V gene TRBV4-1, with D maybe TRBD1 (7 bases). V was cut by 0 bases and J by 2 bases, with 11 bases left in between. The CDR3 sequence is 17 residues long. Germline V gene data show CDR1 as MGHRA and CDR2 as YSYEKL. The CDR3 loop reads CASSQDIRGAGANVLTF. The CDR3 nucleotides are TGCGCCAGCAGCCAAGATATCAGGGGGGCTGGGGCCAACGTCCTGACTTTC.

The gene calls are TRBV27 and TRBJ1-5; D is perhaps TRBD1 (5 bases). Germline V gene lookup returns CDR1 MNHEY and CDR2 SMNVEV (reference sequence). The CDR3 is made up of 14 amino acids. Between the trimmed V and J ends, which lost 6 bases and 3 bases, there was a span of 12 bases. CDR3 amino acids: CASRAGQPNQPQHF. CDR3 in DNA: TGTGCCAGCAGGGCGGGGCAGCCCAATCAGCCCCAGCATTTT.

This clone was seen only once. The DNA for the CDR3 is TGCGCCAGCAGTGATGGGCCTGAAGCTTTCTTT. This codes for CASSDGPEAFF. V gene TRBV10-1 combines with J gene TRBJ1-1; D ambiguous. Germline assignment: CDR1 WNHNN and CDR2 SYGVQD (reference sequence). The CDR3 totals 11 residues. With 3 bases removed from V and 6 bases from J, the gap between germline ends came to 5 bases.

The rearrangement uses TRBV5-1 and TRBJ1-1; D call uncertain. Trimming shortened V by 0 bases and J by 5 bases, and 17 bases separated the two germline ends. The CDR3 sequence is 16 residues long. The germline gives CDR1 SGHRS, CDR2 YFSETQ. The CDR3 here is CASSLGAGSEETEAFF. Written as DNA, the CDR3 is TGCGCCAGCAGCTTGGGCGCGGGGTCCGAGGAAACTGAAGCTTTCTTT.

The chain employs TRBV4-1 and TRBJ1-5; D possibly corresponds to TRBD1 (5 bases). The V gene lost 3 bases and the J gene lost 8 bases, with 17 bases spanning the gap. The CDR3 contains 15 residues. CDR1 and CDR2 from the germline V gene are MGHRA and YSYEKL. The CDR3 reads CASSQTTDLVEPQHF. Written as DNA, the CDR3 is TGCGCCAGCAGCCAGACGACAGATCTGGTCGAGCCCCAGCATTTT.

The rearrangement joins TRBV19 to TRBJ1-5; 9 bases map to TRBD1. V shed 4 bases and J 6 bases; nucleotides not matched to a gene: 4. The CDR3 is 14 amino acids. The germline V gene has CDR1 LNHDA and CDR2 SQIVND (reference sequence). The CDR3 protein is CASSTGTGTQPQHF. CDR3 nucleotides: TGTGCCAGTAGTACCGGGACAGGGACTCAGCCCCAGCATTTT.

V and J are TRBV29-1 and TRBJ2-5; 9 bases are shared with TRBD2. The CDR3 has 15 amino acids. V dropped 5 bases and J dropped 3; count of bases not matched to a gene: 10. Germline CDR1 SQVTM, CDR2 ANQGSEA. CDR3 loop: CSVPLGSGGEETQYF. CDR3 coding DNA: TGCAGCGTTCCTCTGGGTAGCGGGGGAGAAGAGACCCAGTACTTC.

The V call is TRBV7-6, the J call TRBJ2-1; no clear D. This CDR3 is built from 12 residues. Germline V gives CDR1 SGHVS, CDR2 FNYEAQ. The ends were cut back, 1 base at V and 8 bases at J, with 6 bases in the middle. The CDR3 loop reads CASSLVADEQFF. Written as DNA, the CDR3 is TGTGCCAGCAGCTTAGTGGCAGATGAGCAGTTCTTC.

The rearrangement joins TRBV19 to TRBJ1-4; D perhaps matches TRBD1 (6 bases). There are 12 residues in the CDR3. Trimming removed 6 bases from V and 6 bases from J, with 8 bases in between. Germline CDR1 reads LNHDA; CDR2 reads SQIVND (reference sequence). CDR3: CASSRGDEKLFF. CDR3 DNA: TGTGCCAGTAGCAGGGGAGATGAAAAACTGTTTTTT.

J is TRBJ1-2 and V is TRBV30, with D tentatively TRBD1 (5 bases). The CDR3 consists of 12 residues. The germline gives CDR1 GTSNPN, CDR2 SVGIG (reference sequence). With 1 base removed from V and 7 bases from J, the gap between germline ends came to 10 bases. The CDR3 region is CAWSDAGGGYTF. The CDR3 region has the DNA TGTGCCTGGAGTGATGCGGGGGGTGGCTACACCTTC.